Below, one T cell receptor (beta chain) is given with its context. The V end lost 4 bases, the J end lost 4 bases, and 10 bases lay between the germline ends. The CDR3 loop spans 13 amino acids. Germline lookup yields CDR1 KGHSY and CDR2 FQNENV. This sample was included in a study of lymphopenia after photon versus proton radiotherapy. Measured with immunoSEQ multiplex PCR; TCRdb has only the in-frame clones, and not every one. The sample includes 20,000 or so clones, 80% to 95% of them seen just once. Sequencing used peripheral blood, obtained from a patient treated with proton-based radiotherapy. This receptor was identified in a woman in her seventies with pancreatic cancer. Some clones in this sample may be carry-over from other donors' samples. The chain uses TRBV16 and TRBJ1-2; D remains ambiguous. CDR3 protein: CASSRPGSYGYTF. Written as DNA, the CDR3 is TGTGCCAGCAGCCGGCCGGGATCCTATGGCTACACCTTC.